Below are 25 T cell receptor beta chains sequenced from a single sample in a study of cytomegalovirus exposure and HLA in healthy donors. It was with 60 Vbeta and 13 Jbeta primers that the PCR ran. Libraries were prepared by immunoSEQ multiplex PCR; TCRdb keeps only in-frame clonotypes and omits some of them. Counted here are about 18,000 clones, roughly 75% occurring once; the ten biggest clones make up roughly 3.6%. The sample taken for sequencing was PBMCs. The receptors were sampled from a man aged 18 to 29 in good health and CMV-seronegative.

The chain is built from TRBV7-9 and TRBJ2-5, with a tentative D call TRBD2 (6 bases). V was cut by 2 bases and J by 3 bases, with 13 bases left in between. The CDR3 length is 15 residues. The germline CDR1 and CDR2 sequences are SEHNR and FQNEAQ (reference sequence). This CDR3 is CASSLLPGVEETQYF. CDR3 in DNA: TGTGCCAGCAGCTTACTCCCGGGGGTGGAAGAGACCCAGTACTTC.

The genes are TRBV29-1 and TRBJ2-7; D might be TRBD2 (5 bases). Per the germline V gene, CDR1 is SQVTM and CDR2 is ANQGSEA. The V gene lost 8 bases and the J gene lost 5 bases, with 16 bases spanning the gap. CDR3 length: 12 residues. The CDR3 loop reads CSTRKGWNEQYF. The CDR3 bases are TGCAGCACTAGGAAGGGTTGGAACGAGCAGTACTTC.

The chain has TRBV6-1 and TRBJ1-2, with D uncertain. The V and J ends lost 6 bases and 2 bases respectively, with 7 bases between them. The CDR3 is 12 amino acids. From germline, CDR1 is MNHNS and CDR2 SASEGT. Here the CDR3 DNA reads TGTGCCAGCAGGGTCGGGAACTATGGCTACACCTTC. Its protein product is CASRVGNYGYTF.

This clone occurred once. The rearrangement links TRBV6-5 to TRBJ1-1; no clear D. There are 11 residues in the CDR3. V was trimmed by 6 bases and J by 6 bases, leaving 8 bases between them. Germline assignment: CDR1 MNHEY and CDR2 SVGAGI. The CDR3 protein is CASRWASEAFF. In DNA form, the CDR3 reads TGTGCCAGCAGGTGGGCCTCTGAAGCTTTCTTT.

This clone has just a few counts. V and J are TRBV5-1 and TRBJ1-2, with TRBD1 identical over 8 bases. This CDR3 comprises 14 residues. The germline gives CDR1 SGHRS, CDR2 YFSETQ. V gave up 2 bases and J gave up 0 bases; unmatched junction bases: 0. CDR3 sequence: CASSLQGANYGYTF. CDR3 coding DNA: TGCGCCAGCAGCTTACAGGGGGCTAACTATGGCTACACCTTC.

The sample holds one count of this clone. The genes are TRBV29-1 and TRBJ1-2; D is perhaps TRBD1 (5 bases). The germline V gene encodes CDR1 SQVTM and CDR2 ANQGSEA. The CDR3 covers 11 residues. With 5 bases removed from V and 4 bases from J, the gap between germline ends came to 8 bases. The CDR3 coding sequence is TGCAGCGTTCAGGGCTTCTATGGCTACACCTTC. Translating gives CSVQGFYGYTF.

The rearrangement uses TRBV29-1 and TRBJ1-2; 7 bases are a match to TRBD1. The V and J ends lost 4 bases and 8 bases, in that order; junction bases with no gene match: 7. In germline, CDR1 is SQVTM, CDR2 ANQGSEA. This CDR3 spans 12 amino acids. The CDR3 reads CSVGTTGEGYTF. CDR3 sequence (DNA): TGCAGCGTTGGGACCACAGGGGAAGGCTACACCTTC.

V is TRBV18 and J is TRBJ1-6; D unresolved. The germline CDR1 and CDR2 sequences are KGHSH and LQKENI. The CDR3 totals 14 residues. Trimming removed 0 bases from V and 13 bases from J, with 13 bases in between. CDR3 coding DNA: TGTGCCAGCTCACCACCTGGGGAGCATGGTCCCCTCCACTTT. Its protein is CASSPPGEHGPLHF.

The chain has TRBV30 and TRBJ2-6, with 7 bases identical to TRBD1. J lost 0 bases, V lost 6 bases, and 11 bases had no gene match. The CDR3 extends over 17 amino acids. CDR1 is GTSNPN, CDR2 SVGIG, per germline (reference sequence). The chain's CDR3 is CACRRQGASSGANVLTF. The CDR3 DNA is TGTGCCTGCCGCCGACAGGGTGCAAGCTCTGGGGCCAACGTCCTGACTTTC. Combining the CDR3 with reference TRBV30 and TRBJ2-6 gives the whole variable domain SQTIHQWPATLVQPVGSPLSLECTVEGTSNPNLYWYRQAAGRGLQLLFYSVGIGQISSEVPQNLSASRPQDRQFILSSKKLLLSDSGFYLCACRRQGASSGANVLTFGAGSRLTVL.

The chain recombines TRBV30 with TRBJ2-7, with TRBD1 matching 9 bases. J gave up 2 bases and V 8 bases, and 10 bases lay outside the gene matches. Germline assignment: CDR1 GTSNPN and CDR2 SVGIG (reference sequence). This CDR3 spans 14 amino acids. The CDR3 DNA follows: TGTGCCGGCATGCCGGGACAGGGAACCTACGAGCAGTACTTC. Translating gives CAGMPGQGTYEQYF.

The rearrangement joins TRBV2 to TRBJ1-1, with 7 bases lining up with TRBD1. There are 13 residues in the CDR3. V gave up 6 bases and J gave up 7 bases; unmatched junction bases: 8. Germline-derived CDR1 and CDR2 are SNHLY and FYNNEI. The CDR3 protein is CASSYTGTDEAFF. The CDR3 DNA reads TGTGCCAGCAGCTACACGGGGACAGATGAAGCTTTCTTT.

This clone was counted a few times. The chain has TRBV4-2 and TRBJ1-2, with D uncertain. In germline, CDR1 is LGHNA, CDR2 YNFKEQ. V lost 0 bases and J 3 bases, leaving 14 bases between the germline ends. The CDR3 totals 16 residues. CDR3 DNA sequence: TGTGCCAGCAGCCAAGAGGGGTCCGGAGGTCACTATGGCTACACCTTC. Amino acid sequence: CASSQEGSGGHYGYTF.

This rearrangement joins TRBV23-1 to TRBJ2-7; 11 positions match TRBD1. TRBV23-1 is labeled an ORF, and its function is uncertain. Losses at the gene ends were 3 bases for V and 6 bases for J; bases not matched to a gene: 13. This CDR3 region has 17 residues. CDR3 bases: TGCGCCAGCAGTCATTTAGGTCCGGGACAGGGGGTCTGCGAGCAGTACTTC. Translation gives CASSHLGPGQGVCEQYF.

The chain uses TRBV6-5 and TRBJ2-1, with 12 nucleotides matching TRBD2. J was trimmed by 8 bases and V by 5 bases; bases with no gene match: 7. Germline values: CDR1 MNHEY, CDR2 SVGAGI. CDR3 size: 15 residues. The CDR3 region has the DNA TGTGCCAGCAGTCTGGCTAGCGGGAGGGGCGATGAGCAGTTCTTC. Amino acids: CASSLASGRGDEQFF.

The chain is built from TRBV7-2 and TRBJ2-1; 13 nucleotides align to TRBD2. This CDR3 region has 12 residues. J was trimmed by 16 bases and V by 3 bases; bases with no gene match: 3. In germline, CDR1 is SGHTA, CDR2 FQGNSA. CDR3 region: CASSLGLAGHFF. CDR3 bases: TGTGCCAGCAGCTTGGGACTAGCGGGACACTTCTTC. Full variable domain (rest looked up from reference TRBV7-2 and TRBJ2-1): GAGVSQSPSNKVTEKGKDVELRCDPISGHTALYWYRQSLGQGLEFLIYFQGNSAPDKSGLPSDRFSAERTGGSVSTLTIQRTQQEDSAVYLCASSLGLAGHFFGPGTRLTVL.

The chain carries TRBV6-1 and TRBJ1-1, with unresolved D. Per the germline V gene, CDR1 is MNHNS and CDR2 is SASEGT. V was cut by 2 bases and J by 6 bases, with 13 bases left in between. The CDR3 consists of 14 residues. CDR3 DNA: TGTGCCAGCAGTGAACTAGGAGAGGTGTCTGAAGCTTTCTTT. Protein sequence: CASSELGEVSEAFF.

The CDR3 loop reads CASSRGTGSTNGYTF. CDR3 nucleotides: TGTGCCAGCAGCCGTGGGACAGGCTCTACCAATGGCTACACCTTC. The gene calls are TRBV6-6 and TRBJ1-2, with 8 bases fitting TRBD1. Germline CDR1 is MNHNY and CDR2 is SVGAGI (reference sequence). J gave up 6 bases and V 6 bases, and 12 bases lay outside the gene matches. The CDR3 extends over 15 amino acids.

This chain joins TRBV7-9 and TRBJ2-1, with 9 bases matching TRBD2. V was clipped by 7 bases and J by 3 bases; unmatched bases: 7. The germline gives CDR1 SEHNR, CDR2 FQNEAQ (reference sequence). The CDR3 consists of 15 residues. The CDR3 bases are TGTGCCAGCACCCGACCGACTAGCGGCTACAATGAGCAGTTCTTC. Protein product: CASTRPTSGYNEQFF.

This chain connects TRBV4-2 to TRBJ2-3; TRBD2 aligns across 13 bases. The CDR3 has 17 amino acids. V lost 0 bases and J lost 6; bases outside the gene matches: 6. Germline CDR1 LGHNA, CDR2 YNFKEQ. The CDR3 sequence: CASSQELAGGPRDTQYF. CDR3 nucleotides: TGTGCCAGCAGCCAAGAACTAGCGGGAGGGCCAAGGGATACGCAGTATTTT.

This chain joins TRBV2 and TRBJ2-5; TRBD2 agrees at 8 bases. Germline CDR1 SNHLY, CDR2 FYNNEI. The CDR3 length is 15 residues. Unmatched junction bases numbered 11, after V lost 7 bases and J lost 4 bases. The CDR3 region is CASIRGLAGRETQYF. CDR3 DNA: TGTGCCAGCATTAGAGGGCTAGCGGGTAGAGAGACCCAGTACTTC.

The chain joins TRBV6-5 to TRBJ1-1; 9 bases fit TRBD1. The V segment lost 2 bases and the J segment 5 bases; nucleotides outside the gene matches: 9. The CDR3 runs to 16 residues. The germline V gene has CDR1 MNHEY and CDR2 SVGAGI. CDR3 region: CASSYRGTGFRTEAFF. CDR3 coding DNA: TGTGCCAGCAGTTACAGGGGGACAGGGTTTAGGACTGAAGCTTTCTTT.

This chain uses TRBV4-1 with TRBJ2-3; 14 bases match TRBD2. CDR1 is MGHRA and CDR2 is YSYEKL in the germline V gene. With V trimmed by 2 bases and J by 2 bases, 9 bases remained unmatched. The CDR3 consists of 19 residues. The CDR3 is CASSQPTSGRGVNTDTQYF. In DNA, the CDR3 is TGCGCCAGCAGCCAACCGACTAGCGGGAGGGGCGTGAACACAGATACGCAGTATTTT.

This chain joins TRBV9 and TRBJ2-7, with 9 bases aligning to TRBD2. V shed 0 bases, J shed 7 bases, and the junction held 5 bases outside the gene matches. CDR3 length equals 14 residues. The germline V gene has CDR1 SGDLS and CDR2 YYNGEE. CDR3 loop: CASSVVPSGDEQYF. The CDR3 nucleotides read TGTGCCAGCAGCGTAGTGCCTAGCGGGGATGAGCAGTACTTC.

The CDR3 loop is CASGVAPDTQYF. The CDR3 DNA sequence: TGTGCCAGCGGAGTGGCCCCAGATACGCAGTATTTT. The chain is built from TRBV6-6 and TRBJ2-3; D is ambiguous. Trimming stripped 8 bases from V and 4 bases from J, with 10 bases between. The CDR3 consists of 12 residues. Looked up from germline, CDR1 is MNHNY and CDR2 is SVGAGI (reference sequence).

The gene calls are TRBV5-1 and TRBJ1-2; TRBD1 matches 11 bases. Per the germline V gene, CDR1 is SGHRS and CDR2 is YFSETQ. The V and J ends lost 4 bases and 8 bases, in that order; junction bases with no gene match: 7. The CDR3 is 14 amino acids. CDR3: CASSLSGTGGGYTF. CDR3 bases: TGCGCCAGCAGCCTATCCGGGACAGGGGGGGGCTACACCTTC.